The rows below give T cell receptor beta chains drawn from one sample of a study of blood T cell repertoires in COVID-19. TCRdb keeps only in-frame clones here, not all; method: immunoSEQ multiplex PCR. The sample lists more than 100,000 clones, roughly 87% seen once, with roughly 6.2% in the top ten. Sequencing was carried out using peripheral blood. The receptors come from a human donor in a cohort sampled during active COVID-19. The CDR3 runs from the conserved cysteine through the conserved F or W. Fields, in order: V gene, clone size, J gene, D gene, CDR3 DNA, CDR3 protein. A D gene is named only where the DNA matches it firmly. Clone size is stated in some rows and not others, as once, few, many or a class when expanded.

TRBV28	-	TRBJ2-5	TRBD2	TGTGCCAGCACCCTAAGGGAGGGACTAGCGGGAGTGGGGACCCAGTACTTC	CASTLREGLAGVGTQYF
TRBV30	few	TRBJ2-3	-	TGTGCCTGGAGTGTACGGGGAGAGAGTAGAGATACGCAGTATTTT	CAWSVRGESRDTQYF
TRBV10-1	-	TRBJ2-7	-	TGCGCCAGCAGTGAGAGGGGTTTTTATTACTACGAGCAGTACTTC	CASSERGFYYYEQYF
TRBV5-1	-	TRBJ1-3	-	TGCGCCAGCAGCACTACAGGCCCACACTCTGGAAACACCATATATTTT	CASSTTGPHSGNTIYF
TRBV5-4	-	TRBJ1-2	-	TGTGCCAGCAGCCCCCGGGGGAGTCACTATGGCTACACCTTC	CASSPRGSHYGYTF
TRBV10-3	-	TRBJ2-5	TRBD2	TGTGCCATCAGTTGGACTAGCGGGGAGGGGGAGACCCAGTACTTC	CAISWTSGEGETQYF
TRBV27	few	TRBJ1-5	-	TGTGCCAGCAGTTTCTATAGCAATCAGCCCCAGCATTTT	CASSFYSNQPQHF
TRBV7-2	-	TRBJ1-1	-	TGTGCCAGCAGCTTCACAGAGAACACTGAAGCTTTCTTT	CASSFTENTEAFF
TRBV30	-	TRBJ2-5	TRBD2	TGTGCCTGGAGCGTCTATCGGACTAGTAAGGGAGAGACCCAGTACTTC	CAWSVYRTSKGETQYF
TRBV12-3/TRBV12-4	-	TRBJ1-2	-	TGTGCCAGCAGTTCCAGGGTTTATGGCTACACCTTC	CASSSRVYGYTF
TRBV5-6	-	TRBJ1-4	-	TGTGCCAGCAGCTTGGCCACAGGGAAGGTGGAAAAACTGTTTTTT	CASSLATGKVEKLFF
TRBV5-6	-	TRBJ1-2	-	TGTGCCAGCAGCACGGTGACAGGAATTAACTATGGCTACACCTTC	CASSTVTGINYGYTF
TRBV27	-	TRBJ1-5	TRBD1	TGTGCCAGCAGCCCCCGGGTTCGGGACAGGGGGCGAGCGGGGCTTAGCAATCAGCCCCAGCATTTT	CASSPRVRDRGRAGLSNQPQHF
TRBV2	-	TRBJ1-1	-	TGTGCCAGCAGGGCTAGGACAGCGAACACTGAAGCTTTCTTT	CASRARTANTEAFF
TRBV7-9	-	TRBJ2-2	-	TGTGCCAGCAGCTCTGGAGACAGTGACACCGGGGAGCTGTTTTTT	CASSSGDSDTGELFF
TRBV15	-	TRBJ1-5	-	TGTGCCACCAGCAGAGATCAATCCCGACAGCGCAATCAGCCCCAGCATTTT	CATSRDQSRQRNQPQHF
TRBV7-3	few	TRBJ2-7	TRBD2	TGTGCCAGCAGCTTCGGACTAGCTCCTACCTACGAGCAGTACTTC	CASSFGLAPTYEQYF
TRBV19	few	TRBJ2-1	-	TGTGCCAGTAGTATAGTAGGAGACAATGAGCAGTTCTTC	CASSIVGDNEQFF
TRBV25-1	-	TRBJ2-3	TRBD2	TGTGCCAGCAGTGAGCCTAGCGGGGGGAGCACAGATACGCAGTATTTT	CASSEPSGGSTDTQYF
TRBV2	-	TRBJ2-1	-	TGTGCCAGCAGTGGGGGGCGGGACAATGAGCAGTTCTTC	CASSGGRDNEQFF
TRBV27	-	TRBJ2-7	TRBD1	TGTGCCAGCAGTCCCGGGACAGGGAGAAAAACGGCCTACGAGCAGTACTTC	CASSPGTGRKTAYEQYF
TRBV5-4	-	TRBJ2-1	-	TGTGCCAGCAGCTTGGATTCGGATGAGCAGTTCTTC	CASSLDSDEQFF
TRBV5-1	-	TRBJ1-6	TRBD1	TGCGCCAGCAGCCTCGGACAGGGGGCTGATTCACCCCTCCACTTT	CASSLGQGADSPLHF
TRBV30	-	TRBJ1-2	TRBD1	TGTGCCTGGGGGGACAGTTCGATTCCCTACACCTTC	CAWGDSSIPYTF
TRBV28	once	TRBJ2-7	TRBD1	TGTGCCAGCAGTGACGGACAGGCAAGCTCCTACGAGCAGTACTTC	CASSDGQASSYEQYF
TRBV27	-	TRBJ1-1	-	TGTGCCAGCAGTTTGTACTGGAACACTGAAGCTTTCTTT	CASSLYWNTEAFF
TRBV7-9	few	TRBJ1-5	-	TGTGCCAGCAGCTTAGATCGAGGGGGTCAGCCCCAGCATTTT	CASSLDRGGQPQHF
TRBV27	-	TRBJ2-7	-	TGTGCCAGCAGGGTTTTGGTCGGAAGGGGGTTCTACGAGCAGTACTTC	CASRVLVGRGFYEQYF
TRBV19	-	TRBJ2-1	-	TGTGCCAGTAGGCACAAGCCAGGGGATGAGCAGTTCTTC	CASRHKPGDEQFF
TRBV28	-	TRBJ1-2	-	TGTGCCAGCAGTTTATCCACCCGGGTTTATGGCTACACCTTC	CASSLSTRVYGYTF
TRBV11-2	few	TRBJ2-7	TRBD2	TGTGCCAGCAGCTCCCCCGGGGGGTACGAGCAGTACTTC	CASSSPGGYEQYF
TRBV2	-	TRBJ2-2	TRBD2	TGTGCCAGCAGTTTCGGACTAGCGTCTTTCACCGGGGAGCTGTTTTTT	CASSFGLASFTGELFF
TRBV18	-	TRBJ2-5	TRBD1	TGTGCCAGCATACCGGGACAGGGAAATTCAGAGACCCAGTACTTC	CASIPGQGNSETQYF
TRBV28	-	TRBJ1-2	TRBD1	TGTGCCAGCAGCCCAGGGGGCTCAGACTATGGCTACACCTTC	CASSPGGSDYGYTF
TRBV21-1	-	TRBJ2-1	-	TGTGCCAGCCCGGGGGAACTCCTTCAGGATGAGCAGTTCTTC	CASPGELLQDEQFF
TRBV10-2	-	TRBJ2-3	-	TGCGCCAGCAGTGAGCTCTTGCGGTTCACAGATACGCAGTATTTT	CASSELLRFTDTQYF
TRBV7-3	-	TRBJ2-3	TRBD2	TGTGCCAGCAGCCTTAGCGGGAGTGCGTCAGATACGCAGTATTTT	CASSLSGSASDTQYF
TRBV7-2	-	TRBJ1-1	TRBD1	TGTGCCAGCAGCTTAATGTTGGCAGGGGGCAAGTCTGAAGCTTTCTTT	CASSLMLAGGKSEAFF
TRBV2	-	TRBJ2-7	TRBD1	TGTGCCAGCAGTGTCGGGACAGGGCACGACGAGCAGTACTTC	CASSVGTGHDEQYF
TRBV16	-	TRBJ1-5	-	TGTGCCAGCAGCCAATGGGTCAGGGACAATCAGCCCCAGCATTTT	CASSQWVRDNQPQHF
TRBV12-2	-	TRBJ2-3	-	TGTGCAAGTCGCTTAGCGCTGCTACTAGAAGTAACAGATACGCAGTATTTT	CASRLALLLEVTDTQYF
TRBV5-1	-	TRBJ2-5	TRBD1	TGCGCCAGCAGCGCCCGGACAGGGAAAGAGACCCAGTACTTC	CASSARTGKETQYF
TRBV24-1	-	TRBJ2-1	TRBD1	TGTGCCACCACGGGGGGACAGGGGGCGTACAATGAGCAGTTCTTC	CATTGGQGAYNEQFF
TRBV7-9	-	TRBJ2-7	TRBD1	TGTGCCAGCAGCTCGGGACAGGCACCAGTGGGCGAGCAGTACTTC	CASSSGQAPVGEQYF
TRBV27	-	TRBJ2-7	-	TGTGCCAGCAGTAGCCGGGACATCTCCGAGCAGTACTTC	CASSSRDISEQYF
TRBV19	-	TRBJ1-2	TRBD1	TGTGCCAGTAGTATTGGACAGGGGGCAGGGTTGAACTATGGCTACACCTTC	CASSIGQGAGLNYGYTF
TRBV5-1	-	TRBJ2-5	TRBD2	TGCGCCAGCACGGCTGGAGCGGGGGGGACAGGCCAAGAGACCCAGTACTTC	CASTAGAGGTGQETQYF
TRBV5-4	-	TRBJ1-4	TRBD1	TGTGCCAGCAGCTTGGCCGGCGGGAGGGGGCATAATGAAAAACTGTTTTTT	CASSLAGGRGHNEKLFF
TRBV10-3	-	TRBJ2-3	TRBD2	TGTGCCATCAGTGAGTCTGCCCCAGGACTAGCGGGAGCGGATACGCAGTATTTT	CAISESAPGLAGADTQYF
TRBV5-5	-	TRBJ1-4	-	TGTGCCAGCCCGGGGGACGAGAATGAAAAACTGTTTTTT	CASPGDENEKLFF
TRBV9	-	TRBJ2-3	-	TGTGCCAGCAGCGGCAGCGGGTGGACAGATACGCAGTATTTT	CASSGSGWTDTQYF
TRBV6-5	-	TRBJ1-2	-	TGTGCCAGCAGTCTAAGGGTGGAGGGCGACTATGGCTACACCTTC	CASSLRVEGDYGYTF
TRBV16	-	TRBJ1-2	-	TGTGCCAGCAGCCAGAGTTCGTCAGGGGAGTTTCAGGATGGCTACACCTTC	CASSQSSSGEFQDGYTF
TRBV20-1	-	TRBJ1-5	TRBD1	TGCAGTGCTAGTCTGACAGGGGTACGTAAGCCCCAGCATTTT	CSASLTGVRKPQHF